This T cell receptor (beta chain) is from a study of identical twins. Study results and limitations: Beta clonotypes that were abundant in cord blood contained fewer insertions, a pattern absent from memory repertoires. There is a chance that invariant MAIT and iNKT cells partially muddied zero-insertion analyses.

With template switching, a universal primer site was added, and the cDNA carried unique molecular identifiers. One entry per CDR3 protein results from TCRdb running MiXCR on the 5' RACE reads. The sample gives about 530,000 distinct CDR3 sequences, around 15% of which show up once; about 0.47% is in the top ten. This clonotype was seen a handful of times. The antigen is undetermined. These data also featured in a second study, about yellow fever vaccine responses in identical twins.

Sequenced material: CD4+ T cells sorted from blood. The source of this sequence is a woman under 30 in good health.

The DNA for the CDR3 is TGTGCCAGCAGTCGATCACAGGGATTCGAGCCCCAGCATTTT. It is translated as CASSRSQGFEPQHF. J is TRBJ1-5 and V is TRBV12-3 or TRBV12-4, with D tentatively TRBD1 (6 bases). This CDR3 has 14 residues. V shed 5 bases and J shed 8 bases, with 16 bases lying between them.